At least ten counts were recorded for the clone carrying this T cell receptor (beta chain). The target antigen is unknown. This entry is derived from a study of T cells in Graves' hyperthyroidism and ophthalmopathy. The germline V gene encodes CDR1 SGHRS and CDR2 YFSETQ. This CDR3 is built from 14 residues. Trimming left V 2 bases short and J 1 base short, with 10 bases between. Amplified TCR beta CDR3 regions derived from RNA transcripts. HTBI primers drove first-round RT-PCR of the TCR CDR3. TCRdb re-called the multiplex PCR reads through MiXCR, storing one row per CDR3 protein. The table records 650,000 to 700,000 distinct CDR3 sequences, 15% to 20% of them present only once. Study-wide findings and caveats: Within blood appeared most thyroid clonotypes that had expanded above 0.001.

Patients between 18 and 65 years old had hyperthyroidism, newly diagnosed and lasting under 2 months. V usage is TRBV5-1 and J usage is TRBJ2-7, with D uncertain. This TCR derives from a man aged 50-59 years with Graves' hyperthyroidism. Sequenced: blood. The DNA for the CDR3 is TGCGCCAGCAGCTTATGGACGGAGTCCTACGAGCAGTACTTC. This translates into CASSLWTESYEQYF. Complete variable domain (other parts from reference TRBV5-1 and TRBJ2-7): KAGVTQTPRYLIKTRGQQVTLSCSPISGHRSVSWYQQTPGQGLQFLFEYFSETQRNKGNFPGRFSGRQFSNSRSEMNVSTLELGDSALYLCASSLWTESYEQYFGPGTRLTVT.